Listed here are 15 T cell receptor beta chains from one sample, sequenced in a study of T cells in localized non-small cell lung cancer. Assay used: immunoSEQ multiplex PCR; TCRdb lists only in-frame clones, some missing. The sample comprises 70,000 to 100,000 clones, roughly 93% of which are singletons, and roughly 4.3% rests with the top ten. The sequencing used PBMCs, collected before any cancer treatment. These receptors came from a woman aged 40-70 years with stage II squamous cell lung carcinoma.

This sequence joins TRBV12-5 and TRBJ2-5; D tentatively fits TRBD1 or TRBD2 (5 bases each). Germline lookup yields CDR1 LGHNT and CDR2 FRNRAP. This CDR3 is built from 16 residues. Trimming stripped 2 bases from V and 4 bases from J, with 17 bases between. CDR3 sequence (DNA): TGTGCTAGTGGTTTGCCCCCTTTTCAGAGGGGAGAGACCCAGTACTTC. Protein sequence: CASGLPPFQRGETQYF.

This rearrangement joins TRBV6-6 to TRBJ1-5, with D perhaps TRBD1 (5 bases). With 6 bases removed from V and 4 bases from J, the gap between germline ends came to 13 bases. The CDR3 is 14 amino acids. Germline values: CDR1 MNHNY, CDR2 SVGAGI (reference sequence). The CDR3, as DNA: TGTGCCAGCAGATACCGGGGGTGGAATCAGCCCCAGCATTTT. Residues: CASRYRGWNQPQHF.

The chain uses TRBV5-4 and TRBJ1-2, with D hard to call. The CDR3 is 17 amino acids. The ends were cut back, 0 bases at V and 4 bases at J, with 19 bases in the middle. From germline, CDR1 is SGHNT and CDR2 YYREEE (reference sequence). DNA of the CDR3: TGTGCCAGCAGCTTGGGGTATCCGGGCCCCATAACCTATGGCTACACCTTC. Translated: CASSLGYPGPITYGYTF.

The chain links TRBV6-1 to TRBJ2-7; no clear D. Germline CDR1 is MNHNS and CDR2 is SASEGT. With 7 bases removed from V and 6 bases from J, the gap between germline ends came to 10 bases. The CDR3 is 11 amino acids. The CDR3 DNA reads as TGTGCCAGCAACGGGCTAGGCGAGCAGTACTTC. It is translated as CASNGLGEQYF.

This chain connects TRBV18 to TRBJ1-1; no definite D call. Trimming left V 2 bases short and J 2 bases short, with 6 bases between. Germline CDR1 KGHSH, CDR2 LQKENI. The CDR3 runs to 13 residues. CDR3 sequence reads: CASSPVQNTEAFF. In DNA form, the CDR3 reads TGTGCCAGCTCACCAGTTCAAAACACTGAAGCTTTCTTT.

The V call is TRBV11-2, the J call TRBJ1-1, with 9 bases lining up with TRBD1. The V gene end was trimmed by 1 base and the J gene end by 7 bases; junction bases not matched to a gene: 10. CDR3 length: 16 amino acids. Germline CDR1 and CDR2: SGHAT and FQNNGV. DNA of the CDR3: TGTGCCAGCAGCTTAGGAAAAGGGGACAGGGCGGGTGAAGCTTTCTTT. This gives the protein CASSLGKGDRAGEAFF.

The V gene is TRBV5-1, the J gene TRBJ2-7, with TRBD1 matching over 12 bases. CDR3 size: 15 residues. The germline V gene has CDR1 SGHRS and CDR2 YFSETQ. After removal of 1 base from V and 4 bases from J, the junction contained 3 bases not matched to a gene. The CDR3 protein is CASSLLGQGAYEQYF. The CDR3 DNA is TGCGCCAGCAGCTTGTTGGGACAGGGGGCGTACGAGCAGTACTTC.

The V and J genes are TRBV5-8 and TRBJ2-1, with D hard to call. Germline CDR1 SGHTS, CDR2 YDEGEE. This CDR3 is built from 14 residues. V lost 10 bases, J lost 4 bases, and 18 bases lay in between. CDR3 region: CARGRIGFYNEQFF. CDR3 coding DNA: TGTGCCCGTGGCAGGATTGGGTTTTACAATGAGCAGTTCTTC.

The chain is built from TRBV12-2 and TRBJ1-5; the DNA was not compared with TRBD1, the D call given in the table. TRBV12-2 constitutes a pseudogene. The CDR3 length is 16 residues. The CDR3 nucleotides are TGTGCAAGTCGCTCGCTTTTAACAGGTAGCAATCAGCCCCAGCATTTT. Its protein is CASRSLLTGSNQPQHF.

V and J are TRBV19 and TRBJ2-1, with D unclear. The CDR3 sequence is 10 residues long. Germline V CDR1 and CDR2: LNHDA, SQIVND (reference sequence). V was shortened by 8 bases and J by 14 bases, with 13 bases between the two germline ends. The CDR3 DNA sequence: TGTGCCAGTGGCCCAACCAGTGAGTTCTTC. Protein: CASGPTSEFF.

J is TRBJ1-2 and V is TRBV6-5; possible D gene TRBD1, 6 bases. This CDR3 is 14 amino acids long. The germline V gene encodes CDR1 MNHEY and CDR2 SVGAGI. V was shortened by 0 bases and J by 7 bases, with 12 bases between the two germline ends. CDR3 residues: CASSYSAGAGGYTF. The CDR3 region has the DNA TGTGCCAGCAGTTACTCGGCGGGGGCGGGTGGCTACACCTTC.

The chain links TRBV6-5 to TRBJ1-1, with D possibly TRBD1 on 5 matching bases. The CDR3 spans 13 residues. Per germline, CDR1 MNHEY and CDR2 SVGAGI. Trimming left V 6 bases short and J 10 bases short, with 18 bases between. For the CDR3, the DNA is TGTGCCAGCAGCCAAACTCTAGGGGCCAGAGCTTTCTTT. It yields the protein CASSQTLGARAFF.

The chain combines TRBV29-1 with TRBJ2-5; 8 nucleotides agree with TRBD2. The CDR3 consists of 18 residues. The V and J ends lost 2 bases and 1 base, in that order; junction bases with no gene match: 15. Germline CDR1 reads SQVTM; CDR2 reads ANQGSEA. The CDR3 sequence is CSVEPRGVRGGIQETQYF. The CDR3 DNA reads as TGCAGCGTTGAACCCCGTGGGGTCCGGGGGGGGATCCAAGAGACCCAGTACTTC. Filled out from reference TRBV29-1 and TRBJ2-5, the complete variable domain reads SAVISQKPSRDICQRGTSLTIQCQVDSQVTMMFWYRQQPGQSLTLIATANQGSEATYESGFVIDKFPISRPNLTFSTLTVSNMSPEDSSIYLCSVEPRGVRGGIQETQYFGPGTRLLVL.

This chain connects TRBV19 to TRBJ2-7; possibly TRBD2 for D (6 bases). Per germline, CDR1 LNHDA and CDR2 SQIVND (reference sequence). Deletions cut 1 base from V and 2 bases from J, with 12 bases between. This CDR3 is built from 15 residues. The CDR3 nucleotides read TGTGCCAGTAGTATAGGAGGGCGGGGAACCTACGAGCAGTACTTC. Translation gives CASSIGGRGTYEQYF.

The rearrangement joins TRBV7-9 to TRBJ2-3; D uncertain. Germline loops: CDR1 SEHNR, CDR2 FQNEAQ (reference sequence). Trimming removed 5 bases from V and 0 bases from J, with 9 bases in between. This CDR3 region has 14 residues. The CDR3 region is CASSQSGSTDTQYF. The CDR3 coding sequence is TGTGCCAGCAGCCAGTCGGGTAGCACAGATACGCAGTATTTT. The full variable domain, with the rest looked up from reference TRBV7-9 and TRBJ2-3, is DTGVSQNPRHKITKRGQNVTFRCDPISEHNRLYWYRQTLGQGPEFLTYFQNEAQLEKSRLLSDRFSAERPKGSFSTLEIQRTEQGDSAMYLCASSQSGSTDTQYFGPGTRLTVL.